A selection of T cell receptor beta chains follows, all from one sample in a study of cytomegalovirus exposure and HLA in healthy donors. This table comes from immunoSEQ multiplex PCR, and its TCRdb copy is limited to in-frame clones, with some not included. The data show around 190,000 clones, over 60% seen once. The sample taken for sequencing was PBMCs. These receptors originate from a man under 40 in good health and CMV-seropositive. Each CDR3 is given with its conserved first and last residue. A D gene is named only where the DNA matches it firmly. Size is stated for part of the rows, as once, few or many counts, or as a class when the clone is expanded.

J,D,V,size,length,CDR3,DNA
TRBJ1-1,NA,TRBV6-5,NA,12,CASNTVNTEAFF,TGTGCCAGCAACACAGTGAACACTGAAGCTTTCTTT
TRBJ1-5,NA,TRBV28,once,15,CASSPMGQGNQPQHF,TGTGCCAGCAGCCCGATGGGTCAGGGCAATCAGCCCCAGCATTTT
TRBJ2-5,TRBD2,TRBV28,NA,16,CASSWGLAGGGETQYF,TGTGCCAGCAGTTGGGGACTAGCGGGAGGGGGGGAGACCCAGTACTTC
TRBJ1-5,NA,TRBV18,few,14,CASSPEGRNQPQHF,TGTGCCAGCTCACCAGAGGGCCGGAATCAGCCCCAGCATTTT
TRBJ2-3,TRBD1,TRBV13,NA,14,CASSITGEADTQYF,TGTGCCAGCAGCATAACAGGGGAAGCAGATACGCAGTATTTT
TRBJ2-3,NA,TRBV5-1,NA,16,CASSLALSGYADTQYF,TGCGCCAGCAGCTTGGCCTTATCGGGATACGCAGATACGCAGTATTTT
TRBJ1-1,NA,TRBV27,NA,16,CASSLSLRGGDTEAFF,TGTGCCAGCAGTTTATCCCTCAGGGGAGGGGACACTGAAGCTTTCTTT
TRBJ1-4,NA,TRBV19,NA,16,CASSPSSEGADEKLFF,TGTGCCAGTAGTCCATCCAGTGAGGGAGCGGACGAAAAACTGTTTTTT
TRBJ2-3,TRBD2,TRBV2,NA,14,CASRGAGYTDTQYF,TGTGCCAGCAGAGGAGCGGGGTACACAGATACGCAGTATTTT
TRBJ2-7,NA,TRBV5-1,NA,15,CASSSTFTTSYEQYF,TGCGCCAGCAGCTCAACATTCACTACTAGCTACGAGCAGTACTTC
TRBJ2-5,TRBD2,TRBV5-5,NA,19,CASSLDVGTSGKYQETQYF,TGTGCCAGCAGCTTGGATGTGGGGACTAGCGGGAAGTACCAAGAGACCCAGTACTTC
TRBJ2-1,TRBD2,TRBV5-1,NA,16,CASSLAGTSGGGEQFF,TGCGCCAGCAGCTTGGCCGGGACTAGCGGGGGGGGTGAGCAGTTCTTC
TRBJ1-1,NA,TRBV7-6,few,14,CASRSGRGSTEAFF,TGTGCCAGCAGGTCCGGAAGGGGGTCAACTGAAGCTTTCTTT
TRBJ1-4,TRBD1,TRBV7-9,NA,16,CSSSSMMTGGKEKLFF,TGTTCCAGCAGCAGTATGATGACAGGGGGGAAAGAAAAACTGTTTTTT
TRBJ2-6,NA,TRBV7-6,NA,13,CASTSSGANVLTF,TGTGCCAGCACCTCCTCTGGGGCCAACGTCCTGACTTTC
TRBJ1-1,NA,TRBV5-1,NA,15,CASSLAAGLGAEAFF,TGCGCCAGCAGCTTGGCGGCGGGGCTAGGGGCTGAAGCTTTCTTT
TRBJ1-1,TRBD1,TRBV7-3,NA,14,CASSLRGGGTEAFF,TGTGCCAGCAGCTTAAGAGGGGGCGGCACTGAAGCTTTCTTT
TRBJ2-5,TRBD2,TRBV12-5,NA,17,CASGLEPLTGGQETQYF,TGTGCTAGTGGTTTGGAGCCCCTGACGGGAGGCCAAGAGACCCAGTACTTC
TRBJ1-5,TRBD1,TRBV7-2,NA,16,CASSLGGQALGQPQHF,TGTGCCAGCAGCTTAGGAGGACAGGCGCTCGGACAGCCCCAGCATTTT
TRBJ2-7,TRBD1,TRBV7-8,NA,16,CASSLGRDRVSAEQYF,TGTGCCAGCAGCTTAGGCCGGGACAGGGTTTCTGCCGAGCAGTACTTC
TRBJ2-1,NA,TRBV6-4,NA,16,CASSDSYGSFGNEQFF,TGTGCCAGCAGTGACTCCTACGGCAGCTTCGGGAATGAGCAGTTCTTC
TRBJ2-7,TRBD2,TRBV10-3,NA,14,CAISERLADYEQYF,TGTGCCATCAGTGAAAGACTAGCGGACTACGAGCAGTACTTC
TRBJ2-7,TRBD2,TRBV27,NA,16,CASSRGLAGGVYEQYF,TGTGCCAGCAGTAGGGGACTAGCGGGAGGGGTCTACGAGCAGTACTTC
TRBJ2-7,TRBD2,TRBV6-5,NA,12,CASSNGGGTYNF,TGTGCCAGCAGCAACGGGGGGGGGACTTATAACTTC
TRBJ2-2,TRBD2,TRBV4-3,NA,17,CASSQRGTSGSTGELFF,TGCGCCAGCAGCCAGAGGGGGACTAGCGGGAGCACCGGGGAGCTGTTTTTT
TRBJ1-1,NA,TRBV5-4,NA,12,CASSPDGVEAFF,TGTGCCAGCAGCCCGGACGGGGTCGAGGCTTTCTTT
TRBJ2-5,NA,TRBV5-1,few,15,CASSPPGGPGETQYF,TGCGCCAGCAGTCCCCCCGGGGGACCTGGAGAGACCCAGTACTTC
TRBJ2-1,TRBD1,TRBV9,NA,15,CASSPRDSSYNEQFF,TGTGCCAGCAGCCCCCGGGACAGCTCCTACAATGAGCAGTTCTTC
TRBJ1-2,TRBD1,TRBV28,NA,15,CASTIQGFPNYGYTF,TGTGCCAGCACCATACAGGGGTTTCCTAACTATGGCTACACCTTC
TRBJ1-3,NA,TRBV30,NA,14,CAWIPRGSGNTIYF,TGTGCCTGGATACCCAGGGGCTCTGGAAACACCATATATTTT
TRBJ1-6,TRBD1,TRBV19,NA,16,CASSIGLRTGRTPLHF,TGTGCCAGTAGTATCGGATTAAGGACAGGGCGAACACCCCTCCACTTT
TRBJ1-2,NA,TRBV9,NA,15,CASSASAGVGYGYTF,TGTGCCAGCAGCGCTAGTGCGGGGGTAGGCTATGGCTACACCTTC
TRBJ1-4,NA,TRBV11-2,NA,14,CASSIGGGDEKLFF,TGTGCCAGCAGCATCGGTGGGGGCGATGAAAAACTGTTTTTT
TRBJ2-3,TRBD2,TRBV9,NA,16,CASSGGLAGTSDTQYF,TGTGCCAGCAGCGGGGGACTAGCGGGAACGTCCGATACGCAGTATTTT
TRBJ2-7,NA,TRBV29-1,NA,15,CSVWGHRGASYEQYF,TGCAGCGTGTGGGGCCACAGAGGAGCATCCTACGAGCAGTACTTC
TRBJ2-7,NA,TRBV11-2,few,14,CASSPRTAAYEQYF,TGTGCCAGCAGCCCCCGGACAGCGGCCTACGAGCAGTACTTC
TRBJ2-3,NA,TRBV27,NA,15,CASSLEGASTDTQYF,TGTGCCAGCAGTTTAGAAGGAGCTAGCACAGATACGCAGTATTTT
TRBJ2-1,TRBD2,TRBV15,NA,19,CATSTTLAGGPLPYNEQFF,TGTGCCACCAGCACCACCCTAGCGGGAGGACCCTTACCCTACAATGAGCAGTTCTTC
TRBJ2-2,NA,TRBV9,few,17,CASSVGTGSTNTGELFF,TGTGCCAGCAGCGTAGGTACAGGGAGTACGAACACCGGGGAGCTGTTTTTT
TRBJ2-7,TRBD2,TRBV30,NA,12,CAWTSGSYEQYF,TGTGCCTGGACTAGCGGATCCTACGAGCAGTACTTC
TRBJ2-5,TRBD2,TRBV10-2,NA,14,CASIERGGRETQYF,TGCGCCAGCATTGAGCGGGGGGGAAGGGAGACCCAGTACTTC
TRBJ2-1,TRBD2,TRBV7-6,NA,14,CASSLRGVGNEQFF,TGTGCCAGCAGCTTGCGGGGGGTAGGCAATGAGCAGTTCTTC
TRBJ2-1,TRBD2,TRBV9,NA,13,CASVGLAGNEQFF,TGTGCCAGCGTCGGACTAGCTGGCAATGAGCAGTTCTTC
TRBJ1-5,NA,TRBV28,NA,14,CASSLSQGLEPQHF,TGTGCCAGCAGTTTAAGTCAGGGTTTGGAGCCCCAGCATTTT
TRBJ2-7,TRBD1,TRBV19,NA,14,CASPRGQETDEQYF,TGTGCCAGCCCAAGGGGACAGGAGACGGACGAGCAGTACTTC
TRBJ2-7,NA,TRBV7-9,NA,13,CASSQGPAYEQYF,TGTGCCAGCAGCCAGGGGCCGGCCTACGAGCAGTACTTC
TRBJ1-1,NA,TRBV14,NA,18,CASSRLATGHQGGTEAFF,TGTGCCAGCAGCCGTTTGGCGACGGGACATCAAGGGGGCACTGAAGCTTTCTTT
TRBJ2-1,NA,TRBV30,NA,15,CAWRGGRGPAKLEFF,TGTGCCTGGAGAGGGGGGCGGGGGCCTGCCAAGTTGGAGTTCTTC
TRBJ2-1,NA,TRBV6-5,NA,15,CASSYSFLVENEQFF,TGTGCCAGCAGTTACTCGTTCCTAGTGGAAAATGAGCAGTTCTTC
TRBJ2-5,NA,TRBV2,NA,15,CASSLNGRGRKTQYF,TGTGCCAGCAGCCTGAACGGCAGGGGGAGGAAGACCCAGTACTTC
TRBJ2-1,TRBD1,TRBV19,once,13,CASSPGQDNEQFF,TGTGCCAGTAGCCCGGGACAGGACAATGAGCAGTTCTTC
TRBJ2-1,TRBD1,TRBV15,few,15,CATSRIDRAYNEQFF,TGTGCCACCAGCAGAATAGACAGGGCCTACAATGAGCAGTTCTTC
TRBJ2-7,NA,TRBV5-6,once,11,CASSSAGEQYF,TGTGCCAGCAGCTCCGCCGGCGAGCAGTACTTC
TRBJ2-1,NA,TRBV5-1,NA,15,CASSFQGLLGNEQFF,TGCGCCAGCAGCTTCCAAGGCCTCCTCGGGAATGAGCAGTTCTTC
TRBJ2-3,NA,TRBV21-1,NA,18,CASSKLRGAAVSTDTQYF,TGTGCCAGCAGCAAGCTCAGGGGAGCGGCGGTAAGCACAGATACGCAGTATTTT
TRBJ1-5,NA,TRBV6-6,NA,15,CASSYSGRGNQPQHF,TGTGCCAGCAGTTACTCGGGCAGAGGCAATCAGCCCCAGCATTTT
TRBJ2-7,NA,TRBV11-2,few,14,CASSLVPGAYEQYF,TGTGCCAGCAGCTTAGTGCCAGGGGCCTACGAGCAGTACTTC